This is a list of T cell receptor beta chains from one sample in a study of regulatory T cells in long-lasting Graves disease. TCRdb re-called the multiplex PCR reads with MiXCR, one entry per CDR3 protein. The data show a few hundred thousand distinct CDR3 sequences, less than 30% seen once. The sequenced sample was peripheral blood mononuclear cells (PBMCs), obtained when the disease was refractory, from a patient treated with antithyroid drugs. The receptor set was obtained from a woman aged 40 to 49 with Graves disease. CDR3s include the opening cysteine and the closing phenylalanine or tryptophan. A D gene is named only where the DNA matches it firmly. The size of a clone is reported for some rows only, either as once, few or many, or as a class for expanded clones.

len	v_gene	d_gene	abundance	j_gene	CDR3aa	CDR3nt
15	TRBV5-1	TRBD1	many	TRBJ2-2	CASSLRGPGTGELFF	TGCGCCAGCAGCTTGAGGGGGCCGGGCACCGGGGAGCTGTTTTTT
13	TRBV6-1	TRBD2	-	TRBJ2-5	CATLIAGGETQYF	TGTGCCACCCTAATAGCGGGTGGGGAGACCCAGTACTTC
14	TRBV20-1	-	-	TRBJ2-2	CSVIRQANTGELFF	TGCAGTGTCATACGACAGGCGAACACCGGGGAGCTGTTTTTT
15	TRBV28	-	few	TRBJ1-3	CTSSPGHRSGNTIYF	TGTACCAGCAGCCCGGGACACCGCTCTGGAAACACCATATATTTT
14	TRBV6-2/TRBV6-3	-	few	TRBJ2-2	CASSFIANTGELFF	TGTGCCAGCAGTTTCATCGCGAACACCGGGGAGCTGTTTTTT
13	TRBV28	-	-	TRBJ2-7	CASIGGSSYEQYF	TGTGCCAGCATTGGGGGGAGCTCCTACGAGCAGTACTTC
18	TRBV10-1	TRBD1	many	TRBJ1-1	CASSSSRGGPNSNTEAFF	TGCGCCAGCTCATCCTCCAGGGGGGGTCCGAACTCGAACACTGAAGCTTTCTTT
16	TRBV28	-	many	TRBJ2-7	CASTLGGGGTGYEQYF	TGTGCCAGCACCCTGGGGGGCGGAGGGACCGGCTACGAGCAGTACTTC
15	TRBV9	-	few	TRBJ2-5	CASSVGGRAQETQYF	TGTGCCAGCAGCGTAGGGGGCAGGGCCCAAGAGACCCAGTACTTC
16	TRBV5-1	TRBD2	-	TRBJ2-5	CASRRGTSGEQETQYF	TGCGCCAGCCGGAGAGGGACTAGCGGGGAACAAGAGACCCAGTACTTC
15	TRBV5-1	TRBD1	-	TRBJ1-5	CASSLGTGDYQPQHF	TGCGCCAGCAGCTTGGGGACAGGGGACTATCAGCCCCAGCATTTT
15	TRBV6-1	TRBD2	few	TRBJ2-3	CASSDTSGSRASQYF	TGTGCCAGCAGTGATACTAGCGGGAGTCGGGCGTCGCAGTATTTT